Following are 11 T cell receptor beta chains from one sample sequenced in a study of blood T cell repertoires in COVID-19. Clones were sequenced by immunoSEQ multiplex PCR, and TCRdb holds only the in-frame ones, with some missing. The table shows roughly 180,000 clones, with roughly 80% occurring only once. Sequenced material: PBMCs or T cells enriched from blood (not recorded which). These receptors all stem from a woman aged 35 to 49 with acute COVID-19.

The V and J genes are TRBV18 and TRBJ2-5, with D perhaps TRBD2 (6 bases). Germline CDR1 and CDR2: KGHSH and LQKENI. V gave up 5 bases and J gave up 6 bases, with 19 bases separating them. The CDR3 extends over 15 amino acids. This CDR3 reads CASSAPEGMTKTQYF. For the CDR3, the DNA is TGTGCCAGCTCAGCGCCGGAGGGCATGACGAAGACCCAGTACTTC.

V and J are TRBV6-5 and TRBJ1-2, with a possible D match to TRBD1 (6 bases). V lost 4 bases, J lost 5 bases, and 14 bases lay in between. The V gene's germline CDR1 is MNHEY and CDR2 SVGAGI. The CDR3 totals 14 residues. CDR3 sequence reads: CASSLGGTSYGYTF. Here the CDR3 DNA reads TGTGCCAGCAGTTTGGGGGGGACAAGTTATGGCTACACCTTC.

The chain is built from TRBV7-9 and TRBJ1-6, with 10 bases identical to TRBD1. V shed 3 bases and J 9 bases; nucleotides not matched to a gene: 5. Germline CDR1 is SEHNR and CDR2 is FQNEAQ (reference sequence). The CDR3 runs to 15 residues. For the CDR3, the DNA is TGTGCCAGCAGCTTGGGGACAGGGGTAGGTTCACCCCTCCACTTT. This codes for CASSLGTGVGSPLHF.

In this sample, this clone is medium-sized. The CDR3 protein is CASSFTGDPGAFF. The CDR3 bases are TGCGCCAGCAGCTTTACCGGCGACCCGGGAGCTTTCTTT. This sequence joins TRBV5-1 and TRBJ1-1; the D is unclear. This CDR3 spans 13 amino acids. V was clipped by 2 bases and J by 10 bases, with 15 bases between them. CDR1 and CDR2 from the germline V gene are SGHRS and YFSETQ.

This clone was detected a few times. The rearrangement joins TRBV19 to TRBJ2-2; TRBD1 aligns across 7 bases. The CDR3 contains 15 residues. After removal of 5 bases from V and 4 bases from J, the junction contained 7 bases not matched to a gene. Germline V gene data show CDR1 as LNHDA and CDR2 as SQIVND (reference sequence). Here the CDR3 DNA reads TGTGCCAGTAGTGAAAGGACAGGTAGCACCGGGGAGCTGTTTTTT. Amino acids: CASSERTGSTGELFF.

This chain connects TRBV3-1 (or the pseudogene TRBV3-2) to TRBJ1-1, with TRBD1 matching 10 bases. V dropped 0 bases and J dropped 5; count of bases not matched to a gene: 6. The CDR3 spans 16 residues. Germline CDR1 LGHDT, CDR2 YNNKEL (reference sequence). The DNA for the CDR3 is TGTGCCAGCAGCCAAGATGTAGACAGGGGGCGAACTGAAGCTTTCTTT. It encodes CASSQDVDRGRTEAFF.

A remark on this clone: The sample contains more than one DNA sequence encoding this CDR3. The J gene is TRBJ1-5, the V gene TRBV5-1; TRBD1 matches at 8 bases. The CDR3 spans 14 residues. Germline V gene sequence: CDR1 SGHRS, CDR2 YFSETQ. V was pared by 4 bases and J by 4 bases, with 4 bases of the junction left unmatched. The CDR3 DNA is TGCGCCAGCAGCCCTGGACAGGGTAATCAGCCCCAGCATTTT. Protein: CASSPGQGNQPQHF.

The chain is built from TRBV5-4 and TRBJ2-7; 8 positions match TRBD1. V lost 4 bases to trimming and J lost 6 bases; unmatched junction nucleotides: 6. Looked up from germline, CDR1 is SGHNT and CDR2 is YYREEE (reference sequence). CDR3 length: 13 residues. CDR3 bases: TGTGCCAGCAGCCAGGACAGGGATCGCGAGCAGTACTTC. Translated, it gives CASSQDRDREQYF.

The chain carries TRBV7-3 and TRBJ2-1; weak D call: TRBD2 (6 bases). This CDR3 has 17 residues. Trimming left V 1 base short and J 0 bases short, with 13 bases between. Germline V gene lookup returns CDR1 SGHTA and CDR2 FQGTGA. This CDR3 reads CASSLRAGSYSYNEQFF. For the CDR3, the DNA is TGTGCCAGCAGCTTAAGGGCGGGGTCCTACTCCTACAATGAGCAGTTCTTC.

This chain joins TRBV7-9 and TRBJ1-3; 7 nucleotides line up with TRBD1. This CDR3 has 14 residues. Germline V lookup: CDR1 SEHNR, CDR2 FQNEAQ (reference sequence). Trimming took 4 bases from V and 5 from J; bases not matched to a gene: 5. CDR3 amino acids: CASSYTGDRNTIYF. CDR3 DNA: TGTGCCAGCAGCTATACAGGGGACAGAAACACCATATATTTT.

This clone appeared a single time. The chain carries TRBV7-3 and TRBJ2-5; 15 bases are shared with TRBD2. Germline V gene sequence: CDR1 SGHTA, CDR2 FQGTGA. The V segment lost 6 bases and the J segment 3 bases; nucleotides outside the gene matches: 8. This CDR3 contains 17 residues. CDR3 sequence reads: CASSFGGLAGGKETQYF. In DNA form, the CDR3 reads TGTGCCAGCAGTTTTGGGGGACTAGCGGGAGGTAAAGAGACCCAGTACTTC.